The sequence of this TCR beta chain was determined in a study of T-cell memory formation after mild COVID-19 (dated by TCRdb to the early 2020s). Notes on the research overall: TCR sequence clusters from the two donors were largely donor specific. Longitudinal TCRalpha and TCRbeta repertoire sequencing tracked T-cell clones expanding and contracting after mild COVID-19 in a couple of donors. The cohort comprised two young, previously healthy adult volunteers, one female and one male.

Notes on this clonotype: No cognate antigen has been identified for it. Per-base quality was not reported, and no clone a single base away is much larger than it.

General findings and caveats noted by the study authors: Clones that contracted from day 15 to 85 showed balanced CD4/CD8 phenotypes, whereas a second wave of clones that expanded from day 15 to 37 leaned towards CD4+. Whether the second-wave clones peaking on day 37 were SARS-CoV-2 specific was not confirmed. Only two mild cases were covered in the study, and larger cohorts including severe cases with pre-infection samples were considered necessary. Contracting CD4+ clones turned up mainly in the CM and EM memory subsets, whereas EMRA was where CD8+ clones were enriched. The detection of some responding clones in pre-infection memory suggests that pre-existing cross-reactive memory T cells joined the SARS-CoV-2 response.

The V end gives up 2 bases and the J end 8 bases, leaving 6 bases in the junction not matched to a gene. The CDR3 runs 16 amino acids, cysteine and phenylalanine included. Of the read, only the CDR3 DNA is kept; its 48 bases are in frame from base 1. For CDR1 and CDR2, the germline V gene lists MGHRA and YSYEKL. Sequencer: Illumina NovaSeq 6000. TCRalpha and TCRbeta cDNA libraries were constructed by 5'RACE with constant-segment primers, with sample barcodes and unique molecular identifiers being introduced. Trizol reagent was used to extract RNA from every sample. The libraries were amplified in two PCR steps, and the second step added a second sample barcode and Illumina TruSeq adapters. Libraries were sequenced on an Illumina NovaSeq with 2 x 150 bp paired-end reads. The paper's data handling went like this. The reads were demultiplexed and collapsed into UMI-guided consensus sequences using migec v1.2.7. Using mixcr v2.1.11, UMI consensuses were aligned to TRA and TRB V and J templates and then assembled into clonotypes. Clonotypes were classified as expanded or contracted when called significant by both edgeR and NoisET, with noise models trained on biological replicates. For edgeR calls, a false discovery rate-adjusted p below 0.01 and a log2 fold-change threshold of 1 were applied. As an exploratory analysis of dynamics, max-normalized trajectories of the 1000 most abundant clonotypes were examined with PCA combined with hierarchical clustering. Separately sequenced CD4+ and CD8+ repertoires were used to assign a CD4 or CD8 phenotype to each responding clone. In-frame beta chains were kept once TCRdb had trimmed the public reads at Q25 with fastp and called clones with MiXCR. Identical CDR3 proteins give one entry, which carries the most common genes and DNA. What appears here as the V and J calls and clone size reflects TCRdb's work, not the paper's. The table for this sample lists about 82,000 distinct CDR3 sequences; about 14% of them were counted only once. Approximately 40% of the sample belongs to the ten largest clones.

PBMCs were isolated by Ficoll-Paque density gradient centrifugation. Recombination connected TRBV4-1 to TRBJ2-1, with 13 bases aligning to TRBD2. The specimen was PBMCs or a T cell subset sorted from them (not recorded which). This clonotype was sampled from a man younger than 35 who had mild COVID-19 (a few samples of this study predate the infection). The sample titles of this study are shuffled in the database, so cell type and time point are left out; the donor was told from shared clones. The CDR3 protein: CASSQRTSGGAHEQFF. The DNA is TGCGCCAGCAGCCAAAGAACTAGCGGGGGGGCCCATGAGCAGTTCTTC.